Listed below are T cell receptor beta chains from one sample, sequenced in a study of blood T cell repertoires in COVID-19. The protocol was immunoSEQ multiplex PCR, while the TCRdb copy is restricted to in-frame clones and leaves out a portion. The data contain about 27,000 clones, around 90% of them singletons. The sequenced material came from peripheral blood. The receptors stem from a woman aged 45-59 years with active COVID-19. CDR3s include the opening cysteine and the closing phenylalanine or tryptophan. The order of the fields is D gene, CDR3 length, J gene, clone size, V gene, CDR3 DNA, CDR3 protein. D genes are given only for firm matches. Rows may omit the clone size; those that give it use once, few, many or a size class.

-,15,TRBJ2-7,-,TRBV7-6,TGTGCCAGCAGCTTAGCGGTAGGGGTCTCCTACGAGCAGTACTTC,CASSLAVGVSYEQYF
TRBD1,15,TRBJ2-1,few,TRBV27,TGTGCCAGCAGTCCCGGGACAGGAGCCTACAATGAGCAGTTCTTC,CASSPGTGAYNEQFF
TRBD1,14,TRBJ2-7,medium-sized,TRBV11-2,TGTGCCAGCAGCCTCGAAACAGGGGGTTACGAGCAGTACTTC,CASSLETGGYEQYF
TRBD1,15,TRBJ1-1,once,TRBV2,TGTGCCAGCAGTGAACCGGGACAGGGAGGAACTGAAGCTTTCTTT,CASSEPGQGGTEAFF
TRBD2,15,TRBJ2-5,-,TRBV28,TGTGCCAGCAGTCTAGCGGGAGAATATGAGGAGACCCAGTACTTC,CASSLAGEYEETQYF
TRBD1,14,TRBJ2-5,-,TRBV10-3,TGTGCATCAGGCGGGACAGGGGCCGGGGAGACCCAGTACTTC,CASGGTGAGETQYF
TRBD2,14,TRBJ2-5,-,TRBV7-8,TGTGCCAGCAGGAGGCCTAGCGGCCAAGAGACCCAGTACTTC,CASRRPSGQETQYF
TRBD2,14,TRBJ2-1,-,TRBV28,TGTGCCAGCAGTTTCATAGCGGGAGACAATGAGCAGTTCTTC,CASSFIAGDNEQFF
TRBD1,15,TRBJ1-5,-,TRBV4-2,TGTGCCAGCAGCCACAGTTGGACAGGCCAACAGCCCCAGCATTTT,CASSHSWTGQQPQHF
TRBD2,17,TRBJ2-1,-,TRBV24-1,TGTGCCACCAGTGATCCCCTAGCGGGAACCACCTACAATGAGCAGTTCTTC,CATSDPLAGTTYNEQFF
-,15,TRBJ2-5,-,TRBV12-2,TGTGCAAGTCGCTTACCCCCTGTAGGGGGAGAGACCCAGTACTTC,CASRLPPVGGETQYF
-,16,TRBJ1-5,-,TRBV10-1,TGCGCCAGCAGTGTCCTCGGCGAAGGTCGGGAGCAGCCCCAGCATTTT,CASSVLGEGREQPQHF
-,14,TRBJ1-1,-,TRBV10-3,TGTGCCATCAGTGAGTCGTCAGGGATTACTGAAGCTTTCTTT,CAISESSGITEAFF
TRBD1,12,TRBJ1-5,-,TRBV28,TGTGCCAGCAGTATACAGACAGGGGAGCAGCATTTT,CASSIQTGEQHF
TRBD1,14,TRBJ2-5,-,TRBV10-3,TGTGCCATCAGTCTCGGGACAGCCCAAGAGACCCAGTACTTC,CAISLGTAQETQYF
-,15,TRBJ2-7,-,TRBV4-2,TGTGCCAGCAGCCAAGGGACTAGGGGGTCCTACGAGCAGTACTTC,CASSQGTRGSYEQYF
TRBD1,12,TRBJ1-2,-,TRBV5-4,TGTGCCAGCAGCGAACAGGGGTATGGCTACACCTTC,CASSEQGYGYTF
-,16,TRBJ2-1,-,TRBV27,TGTGCCAGCAGTTTCACAGGTATTTCGGTGTCCAATGAGCAGTTCTTC,CASSFTGISVSNEQFF
-,15,TRBJ1-1,-,TRBV18,TGTGCCAGCTCACCACCGGGCAGACAGAACACTGAAGCTTTCTTT,CASSPPGRQNTEAFF
-,13,TRBJ1-1,few,TRBV11-2,TGTGCCAGCAGCTTATCCCGGGGAACTGAAGCTTTCTTT,CASSLSRGTEAFF
-,12,TRBJ1-3,-,TRBV30,TGTGCCTGGAGTTCTACTGGAAACACCATATATTTT,CAWSSTGNTIYF
TRBD1,14,TRBJ1-2,medium-sized,TRBV2,TGTGCCAGCAGTGTCACGACAGGGACCTATGGCTACACCTTC,CASSVTTGTYGYTF
TRBD1,14,TRBJ1-2,-,TRBV9,TGTGCCAGCAGTCCGGGACAGGGATCCTATGGCTACACCTTC,CASSPGQGSYGYTF
-,17,TRBJ1-5,-,TRBV6-2/TRBV6-3,TGTGCCAGCAGTCCCACGGGGGGGGCGAGGGACAATCAGCCCCAGCATTTT,CASSPTGGARDNQPQHF
-,11,TRBJ2-7,-,TRBV3-1/TRBV3-2,TGTGCCAGCAGCAACTACGGCGAGCAGTACTTC,CASSNYGEQYF
TRBD1,12,TRBJ1-5,few,TRBV5-4,TGTGCCAGCAGCTCAGAAGGGGGACAGTACCATTTT,CASSSEGGQYHF
TRBD1,16,TRBJ1-2,once,TRBV5-6,TGTGCCAGCAGTTCCGGGACAGGGAGGTCTAACTATGGCTACACCTTC,CASSSGTGRSNYGYTF
TRBD1,14,TRBJ2-1,-,TRBV30,TGTGCCTGGAGTGGGGGACAGGGAGGAGATGAGCAGTTCTTC,CAWSGGQGGDEQFF
TRBD1,16,TRBJ1-1,-,TRBV7-9,TGTGCCAGCAGCACACAGGGGGCTCGGTTGGACACTGAAGCTTTCTTT,CASSTQGARLDTEAFF
-,13,TRBJ2-7,-,TRBV6-5,TGTGCCAGCAGTCCGGTGGACAGTCCCGAGCAGTACTTC,CASSPVDSPEQYF
-,15,TRBJ2-5,-,TRBV5-1,TGCGCCAGCAGCCAAATCGGAGCGGAACCAGAGACCCAGTACTTC,CASSQIGAEPETQYF
-,16,TRBJ2-3,-,TRBV27,TGTGCCAGCAGTTTTGGGGGGATTCCTAGCACAGATACGCAGTATTTT,CASSFGGIPSTDTQYF
TRBD2,15,TRBJ2-1,once,TRBV27,TGTGCCAGCAGCCTCCGGGACTACAATTACAATGAGCAGTTCTTC,CASSLRDYNYNEQFF
TRBD1,15,TRBJ2-1,-,TRBV5-1,TGCGCCAGCAGCTCCGGGACAGGCGCTTACAATGAGCAGTTCTTC,CASSSGTGAYNEQFF
-,13,TRBJ2-7,few,TRBV2,TGTGCCAGCAGTGAAGCGCGGGCCCACGAGCAGTACTTC,CASSEARAHEQYF
TRBD2,16,TRBJ2-7,few,TRBV6-8,TGTGCCAGGGATCCCCGGCTAGCGGGAGGCCTCTACGAGCAGTACTTC,CARDPRLAGGLYEQYF
TRBD2,15,TRBJ2-1,-,TRBV5-1,TGCGCCAGCAGTATAGCGGGAGTACCCTACAATGAGCAGTTCTTC,CASSIAGVPYNEQFF